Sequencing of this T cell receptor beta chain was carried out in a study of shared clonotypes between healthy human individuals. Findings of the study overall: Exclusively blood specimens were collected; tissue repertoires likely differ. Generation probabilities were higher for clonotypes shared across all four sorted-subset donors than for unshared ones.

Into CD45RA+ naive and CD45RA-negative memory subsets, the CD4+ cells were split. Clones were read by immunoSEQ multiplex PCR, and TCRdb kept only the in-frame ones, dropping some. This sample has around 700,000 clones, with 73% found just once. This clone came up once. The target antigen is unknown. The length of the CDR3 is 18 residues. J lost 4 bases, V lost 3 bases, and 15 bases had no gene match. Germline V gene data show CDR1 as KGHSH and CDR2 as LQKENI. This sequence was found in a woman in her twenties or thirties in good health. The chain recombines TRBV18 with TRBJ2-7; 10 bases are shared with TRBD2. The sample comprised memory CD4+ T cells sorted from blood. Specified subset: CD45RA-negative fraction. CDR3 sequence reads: CASSPEGSLAGVRYEQYF. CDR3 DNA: TGTGCCAGCTCACCTGAGGGGTCGCTAGCGGGAGTCCGGTACGAGCAGTACTTC. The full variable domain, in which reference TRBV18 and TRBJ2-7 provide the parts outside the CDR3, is NAGVMQNPRHLVRRRGQEARLRCSPMKGHSHVYWYRQLPEEGLKFMVYLQKENIIDESGMPKERFSAEFPKEGPSILRIQQVVRGDSAAYFCASSPEGSLAGVRYEQYFGPGTRLTVT.